This paragraph covers one T cell receptor beta chain sequence. CDR1 SGHAT and CDR2 FQNNGV come from the germline V gene. The CDR3 is 16 amino acids. Trimming took off 5 bases at V and 4 bases at J, with 20 bases between the two ends. Seattle's enrolled individuals joined amid active infection and were then monitored longitudinally. As originally analysed: Counts of nucleated cells, estimated from reference gene primer amplification, were obtained. Some clones are missing from TCRdb's copy, which holds only in-frame ones; the method was immunoSEQ multiplex PCR. The V and J calls and the clone size are those of that table, but D and trimming were determined from the DNA. Among 250,000 to 350,000 clones listed, approximately 87% were seen once. The data stem from a study of blood T cell repertoires in COVID-19. Study details: COVID-19 samples collected from the United States, Italy and Spain covered acute and convalescent phases. The cDNA or gDNA used as material had been derived from T cells, B-cell-depleted T cells, or PBMCs.

The chain uses TRBV11-2 and TRBJ1-2; D is perhaps TRBD1 (5 bases). The sequencing sample was made of peripheral blood. The TCR comes from a woman aged 25 to 45 with COVID-19, enrolled during active disease. CDR3 loop: CASSTLDSQRSYGYTF. CDR3 coding DNA: TGTGCCAGCAGCACCCTCGACAGCCAACGAAGCTATGGCTACACCTTC.